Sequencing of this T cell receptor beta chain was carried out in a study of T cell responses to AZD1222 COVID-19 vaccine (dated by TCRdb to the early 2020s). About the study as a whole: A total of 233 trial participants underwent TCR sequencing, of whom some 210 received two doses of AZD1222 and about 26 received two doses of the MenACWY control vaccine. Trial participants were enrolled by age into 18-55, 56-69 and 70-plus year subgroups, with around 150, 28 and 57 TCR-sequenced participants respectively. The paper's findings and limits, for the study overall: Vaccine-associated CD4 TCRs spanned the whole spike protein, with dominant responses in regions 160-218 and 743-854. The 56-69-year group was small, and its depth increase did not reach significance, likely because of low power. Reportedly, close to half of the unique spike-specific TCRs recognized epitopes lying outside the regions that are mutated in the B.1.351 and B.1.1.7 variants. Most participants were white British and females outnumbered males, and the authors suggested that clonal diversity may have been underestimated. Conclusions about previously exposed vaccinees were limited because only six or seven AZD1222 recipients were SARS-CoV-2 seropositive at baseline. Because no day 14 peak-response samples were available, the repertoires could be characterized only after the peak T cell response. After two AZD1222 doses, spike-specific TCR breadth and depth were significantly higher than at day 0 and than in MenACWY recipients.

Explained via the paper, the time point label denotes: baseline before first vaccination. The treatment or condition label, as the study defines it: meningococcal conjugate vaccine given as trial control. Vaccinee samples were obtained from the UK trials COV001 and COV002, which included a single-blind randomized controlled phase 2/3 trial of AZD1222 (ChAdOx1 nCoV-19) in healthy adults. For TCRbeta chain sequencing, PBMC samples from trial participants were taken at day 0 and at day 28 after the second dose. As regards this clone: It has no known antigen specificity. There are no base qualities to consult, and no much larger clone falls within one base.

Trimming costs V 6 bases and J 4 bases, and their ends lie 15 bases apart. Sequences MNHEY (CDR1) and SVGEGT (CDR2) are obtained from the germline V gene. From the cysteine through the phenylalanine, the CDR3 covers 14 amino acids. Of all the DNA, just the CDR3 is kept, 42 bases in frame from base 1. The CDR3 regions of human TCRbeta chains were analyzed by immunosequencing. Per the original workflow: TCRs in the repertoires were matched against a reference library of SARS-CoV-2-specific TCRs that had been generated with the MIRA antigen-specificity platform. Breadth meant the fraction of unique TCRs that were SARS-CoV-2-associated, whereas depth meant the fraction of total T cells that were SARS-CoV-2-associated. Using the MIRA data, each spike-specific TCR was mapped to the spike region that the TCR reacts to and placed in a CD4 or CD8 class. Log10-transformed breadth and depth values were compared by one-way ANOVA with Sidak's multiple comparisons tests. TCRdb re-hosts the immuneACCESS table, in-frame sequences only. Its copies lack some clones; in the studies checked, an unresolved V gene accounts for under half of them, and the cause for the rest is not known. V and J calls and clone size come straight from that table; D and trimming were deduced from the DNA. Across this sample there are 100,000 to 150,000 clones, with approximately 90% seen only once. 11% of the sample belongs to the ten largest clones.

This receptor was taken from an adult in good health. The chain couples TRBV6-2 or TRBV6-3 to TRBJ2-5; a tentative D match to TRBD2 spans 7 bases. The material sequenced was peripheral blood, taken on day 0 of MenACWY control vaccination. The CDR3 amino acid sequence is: CASSSFGGRETQYF. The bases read TGTGCCAGCAGCTCCTTCGGGGGGCGAGAGACCCAGTACTTC.